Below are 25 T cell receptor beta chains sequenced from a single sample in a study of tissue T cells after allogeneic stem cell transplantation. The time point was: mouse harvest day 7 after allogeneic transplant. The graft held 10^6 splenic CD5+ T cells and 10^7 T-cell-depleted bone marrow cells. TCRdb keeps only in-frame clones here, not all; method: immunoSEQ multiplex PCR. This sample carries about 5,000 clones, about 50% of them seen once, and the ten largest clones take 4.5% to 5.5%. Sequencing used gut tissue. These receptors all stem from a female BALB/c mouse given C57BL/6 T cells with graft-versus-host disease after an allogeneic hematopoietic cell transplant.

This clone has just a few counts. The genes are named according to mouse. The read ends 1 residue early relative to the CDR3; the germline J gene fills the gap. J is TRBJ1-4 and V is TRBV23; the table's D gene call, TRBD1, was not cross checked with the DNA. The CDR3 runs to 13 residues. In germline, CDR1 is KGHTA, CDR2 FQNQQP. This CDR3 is CSSSGTYNERLFF. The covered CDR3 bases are TGCTCCAGCAGTGGGACATACAACGAAAGATTATTT.

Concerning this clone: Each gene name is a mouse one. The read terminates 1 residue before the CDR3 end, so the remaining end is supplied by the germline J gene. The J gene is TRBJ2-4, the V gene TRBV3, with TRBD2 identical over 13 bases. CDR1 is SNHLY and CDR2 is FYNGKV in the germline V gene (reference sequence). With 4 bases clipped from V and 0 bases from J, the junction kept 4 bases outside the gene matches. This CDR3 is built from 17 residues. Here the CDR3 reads CASSSWTGGASQNTLYF. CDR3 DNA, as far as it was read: TGTGCCAGCAGCTCTTGGACTGGGGGGGCGAGTCAAAACACCTTGTAC.

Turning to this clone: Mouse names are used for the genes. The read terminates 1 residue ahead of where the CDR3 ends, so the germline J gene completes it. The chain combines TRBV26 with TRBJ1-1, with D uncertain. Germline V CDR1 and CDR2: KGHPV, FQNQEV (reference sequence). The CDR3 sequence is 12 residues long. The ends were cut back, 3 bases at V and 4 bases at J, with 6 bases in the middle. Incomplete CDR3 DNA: TGTGCCAGCAGTCTCGGGATCACAGAAGTCTTC. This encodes CASSLGITEVF. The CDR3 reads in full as CASSLGITEVFF. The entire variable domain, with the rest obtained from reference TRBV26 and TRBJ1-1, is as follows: NSKVIQTPRYLVKGQGQKAKMRCIPEKGHPVVFWYQQNKNNEFKFLINFQNQEVLQQIDMTEKRFSAECPSNSPCSLEIQSSEAGDSALYLCASSLGITEVFFGKGTRLTVV.

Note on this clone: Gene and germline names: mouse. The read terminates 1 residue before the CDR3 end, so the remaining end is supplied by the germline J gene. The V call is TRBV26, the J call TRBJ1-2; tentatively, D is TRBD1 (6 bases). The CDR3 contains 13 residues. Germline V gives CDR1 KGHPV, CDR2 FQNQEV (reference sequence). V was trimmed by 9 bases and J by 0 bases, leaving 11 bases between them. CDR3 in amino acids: CASSGQANSDYTF. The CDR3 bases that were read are TGTGCCAGTTCGGGACAAGCAAACTCCGACTACACC.

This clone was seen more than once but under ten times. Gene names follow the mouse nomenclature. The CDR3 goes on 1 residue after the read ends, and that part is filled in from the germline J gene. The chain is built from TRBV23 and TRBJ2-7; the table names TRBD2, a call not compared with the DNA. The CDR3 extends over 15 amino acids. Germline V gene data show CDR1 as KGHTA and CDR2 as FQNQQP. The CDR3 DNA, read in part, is TGCTCCAGCAGTCATCGACTGGGGAGCTCCTATGAACAGTAC. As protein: CSSSHRLGSSYEQY. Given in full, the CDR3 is CSSSHRLGSSYEQYF.

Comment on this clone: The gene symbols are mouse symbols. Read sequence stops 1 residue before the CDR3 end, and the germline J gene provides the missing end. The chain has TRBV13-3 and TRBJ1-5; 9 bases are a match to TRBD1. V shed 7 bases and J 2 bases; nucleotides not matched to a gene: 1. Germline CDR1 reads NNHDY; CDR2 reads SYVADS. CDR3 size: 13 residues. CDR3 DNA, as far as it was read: TGTGCCAGCGGGGACAGGGACAACCAGGCTCCGCTT. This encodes CASGDRDNQAPL. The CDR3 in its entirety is CASGDRDNQAPLF.

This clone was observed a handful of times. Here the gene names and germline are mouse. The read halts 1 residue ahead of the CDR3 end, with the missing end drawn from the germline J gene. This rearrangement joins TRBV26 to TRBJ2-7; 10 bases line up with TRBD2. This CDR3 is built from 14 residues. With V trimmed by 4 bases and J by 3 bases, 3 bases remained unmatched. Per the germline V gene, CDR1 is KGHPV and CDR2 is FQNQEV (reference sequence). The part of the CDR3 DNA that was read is TGTGCCAGCAGTCCGGGACTGGGGTTCTATGAACAGTAC. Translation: CASSPGLGFYEQY. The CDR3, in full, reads CASSPGLGFYEQYF. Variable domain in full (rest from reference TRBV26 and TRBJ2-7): NSKVIQTPRYLVKGQGQKAKMRCIPEKGHPVVFWYQQNKNNEFKFLINFQNQEVLQQIDMTEKRFSAECPSNSPCSLEIQSSEAGDSALYLCASSPGLGFYEQYFGPGTRLTVL.

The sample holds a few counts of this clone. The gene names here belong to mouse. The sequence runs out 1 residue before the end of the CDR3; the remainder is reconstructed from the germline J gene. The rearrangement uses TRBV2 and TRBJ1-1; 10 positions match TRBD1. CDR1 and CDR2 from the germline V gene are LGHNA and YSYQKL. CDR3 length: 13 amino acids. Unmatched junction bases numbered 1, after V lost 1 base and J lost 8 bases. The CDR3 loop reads CASSQGQGAEVFF. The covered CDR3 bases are TGTGCCAGCAGCCAAGGACAGGGGGCGGAAGTCTTC.

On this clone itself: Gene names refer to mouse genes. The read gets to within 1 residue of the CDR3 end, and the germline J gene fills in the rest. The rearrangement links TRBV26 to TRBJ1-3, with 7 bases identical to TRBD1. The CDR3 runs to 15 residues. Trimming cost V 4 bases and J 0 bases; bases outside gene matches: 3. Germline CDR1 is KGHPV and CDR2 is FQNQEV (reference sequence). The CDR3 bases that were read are TGTGCCAGCAGTCGGACAGGTCTTTCTGGAAATACGCTCTAT. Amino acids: CASSRTGLSGNTLY. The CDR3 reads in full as CASSRTGLSGNTLYF.

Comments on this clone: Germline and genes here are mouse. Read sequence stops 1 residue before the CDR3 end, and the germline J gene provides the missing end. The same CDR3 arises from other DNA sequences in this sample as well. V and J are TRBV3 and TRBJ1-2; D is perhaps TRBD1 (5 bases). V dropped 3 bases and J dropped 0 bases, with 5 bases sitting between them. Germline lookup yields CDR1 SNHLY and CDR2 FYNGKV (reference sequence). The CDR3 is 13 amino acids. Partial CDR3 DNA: TGTGCCAGCAGCTTGACAGCAAACTCCGACTACACC. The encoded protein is CASSLTANSDYT. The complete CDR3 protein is CASSLTANSDYTF.

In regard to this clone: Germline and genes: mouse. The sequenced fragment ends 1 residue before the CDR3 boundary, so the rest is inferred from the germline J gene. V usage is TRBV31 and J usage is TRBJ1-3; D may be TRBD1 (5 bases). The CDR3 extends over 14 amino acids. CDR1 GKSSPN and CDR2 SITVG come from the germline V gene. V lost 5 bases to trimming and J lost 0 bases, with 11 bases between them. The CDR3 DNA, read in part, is TGTGCCTGGGGACCACAGGATTCTGGAAATACGCTCTAT. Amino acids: CAWGPQDSGNTLY. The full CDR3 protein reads CAWGPQDSGNTLYF.

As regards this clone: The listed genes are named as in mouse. CDR3 sequence: CASSSTGTANTEVFF. The sequenced CDR3 bases are TGTGCCAGCAGCTCGACCGGGACAGCAAACACAGAAGTCTTC. This chain joins TRBV3 and TRBJ1-1; 7 bases line up with TRBD1. The CDR3 extends 1 residue past the end of the read, so its final part is completed from the germline J gene. This CDR3 has 15 residues. Unmatched junction bases numbered 5, after V lost 4 bases and J lost 0 bases. Germline CDR1 SNHLY, CDR2 FYNGKV (reference sequence).

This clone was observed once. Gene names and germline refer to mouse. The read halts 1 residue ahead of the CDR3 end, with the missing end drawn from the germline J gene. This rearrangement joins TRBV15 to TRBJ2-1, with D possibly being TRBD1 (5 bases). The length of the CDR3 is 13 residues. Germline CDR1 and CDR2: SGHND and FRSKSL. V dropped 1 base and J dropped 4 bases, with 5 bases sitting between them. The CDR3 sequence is CASSLGQYAEQFF. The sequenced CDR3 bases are TGTGCCAGCAGTTTAGGACAGTATGCTGAGCAGTTC.

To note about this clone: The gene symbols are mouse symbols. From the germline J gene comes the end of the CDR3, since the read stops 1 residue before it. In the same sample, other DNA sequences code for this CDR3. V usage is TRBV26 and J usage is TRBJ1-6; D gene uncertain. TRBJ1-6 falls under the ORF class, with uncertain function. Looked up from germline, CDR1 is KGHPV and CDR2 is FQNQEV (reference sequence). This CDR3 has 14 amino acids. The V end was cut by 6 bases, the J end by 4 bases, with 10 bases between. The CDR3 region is CASSPGQYNSPLYF. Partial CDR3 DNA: TGTGCCAGCAGCCCGGGTCAGTATAATTCGCCCCTCTAC.

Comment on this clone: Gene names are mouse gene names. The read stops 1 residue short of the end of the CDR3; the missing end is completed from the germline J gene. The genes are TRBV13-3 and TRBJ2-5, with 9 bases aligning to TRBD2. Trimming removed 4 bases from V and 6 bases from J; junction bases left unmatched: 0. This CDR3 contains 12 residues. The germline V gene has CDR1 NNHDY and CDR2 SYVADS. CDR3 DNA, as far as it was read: TGTGCCAGCAGTACTGGGGGGGACACCCAGTAC. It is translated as CASSTGGDTQY. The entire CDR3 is CASSTGGDTQYF.

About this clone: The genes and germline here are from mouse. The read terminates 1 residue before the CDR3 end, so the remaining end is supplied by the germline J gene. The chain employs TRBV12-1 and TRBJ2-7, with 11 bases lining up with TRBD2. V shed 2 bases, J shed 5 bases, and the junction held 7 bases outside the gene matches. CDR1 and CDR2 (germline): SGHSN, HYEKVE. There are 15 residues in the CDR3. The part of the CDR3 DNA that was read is TGTGCCAGCTCTCCCGGACTGGGGGGCGCTCATGAACAGTAC. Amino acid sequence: CASSPGLGGAHEQY. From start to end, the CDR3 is CASSPGLGGAHEQYF.

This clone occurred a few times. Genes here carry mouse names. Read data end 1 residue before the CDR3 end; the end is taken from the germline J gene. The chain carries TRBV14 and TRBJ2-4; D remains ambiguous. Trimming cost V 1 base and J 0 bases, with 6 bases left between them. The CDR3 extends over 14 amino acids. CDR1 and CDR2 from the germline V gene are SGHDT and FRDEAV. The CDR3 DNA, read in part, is TGTGCCAGCAGTTTCGACAACAGTCAAAACACCTTGTAC. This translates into CASSFDNSQNTLY. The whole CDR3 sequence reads CASSFDNSQNTLYF.

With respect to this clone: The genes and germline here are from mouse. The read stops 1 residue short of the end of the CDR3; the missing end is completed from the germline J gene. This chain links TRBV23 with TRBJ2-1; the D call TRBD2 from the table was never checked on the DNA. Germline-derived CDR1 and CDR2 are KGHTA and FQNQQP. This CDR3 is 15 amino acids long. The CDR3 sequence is CSSSSGTGGYAEQFF. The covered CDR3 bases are TGCTCCAGCAGTTCCGGGACTGGGGGCTATGCTGAGCAGTTC.

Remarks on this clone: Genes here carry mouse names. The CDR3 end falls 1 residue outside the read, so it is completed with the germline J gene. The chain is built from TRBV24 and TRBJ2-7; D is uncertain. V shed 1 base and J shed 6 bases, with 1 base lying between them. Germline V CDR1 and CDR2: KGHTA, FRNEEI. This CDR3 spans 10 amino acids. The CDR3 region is CASSLCEQYF. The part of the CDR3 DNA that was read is TGTGCCAGCAGTCTGTGTGAACAGTAC.

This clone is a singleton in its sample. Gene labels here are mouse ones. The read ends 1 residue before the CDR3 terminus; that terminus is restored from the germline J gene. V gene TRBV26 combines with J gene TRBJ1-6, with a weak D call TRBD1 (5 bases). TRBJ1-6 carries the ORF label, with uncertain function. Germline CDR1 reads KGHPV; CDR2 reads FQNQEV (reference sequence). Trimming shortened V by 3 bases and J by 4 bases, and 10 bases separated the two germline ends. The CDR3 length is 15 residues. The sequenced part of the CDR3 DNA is TGTGCCAGCAGTCTCCAGGGTTGGTATAATTCGCCCCTCTAC. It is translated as CASSLQGWYNSPLY. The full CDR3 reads CASSLQGWYNSPLYF.

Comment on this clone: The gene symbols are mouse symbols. Partial CDR3 DNA: TGTGCCAGCAGTAGACTGGGGGGGTACTATGCTGAGCAGTTC. Residues: CASSRLGGYYAEQF. The complete CDR3 sequence is CASSRLGGYYAEQFF. The chain links TRBV26 to TRBJ2-1; 11 bases map to TRBD2. The read terminates 1 residue before the CDR3 end, so the remaining end is supplied by the germline J gene. The J segment lost 2 bases and the V segment lost 5 bases, leaving 2 bases of the junction unmatched. The CDR3 is 15 residues long. Germline V lookup: CDR1 KGHPV, CDR2 FQNQEV (reference sequence).

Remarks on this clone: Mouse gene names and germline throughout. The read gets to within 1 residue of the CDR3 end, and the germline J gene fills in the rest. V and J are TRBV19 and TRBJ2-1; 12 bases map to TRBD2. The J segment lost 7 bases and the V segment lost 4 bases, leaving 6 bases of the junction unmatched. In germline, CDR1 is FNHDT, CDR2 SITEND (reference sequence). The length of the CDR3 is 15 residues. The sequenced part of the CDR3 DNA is TGTGCCAGCAGTCCCCGACTGGGGGGGCGGGCTGAGCAGTTC. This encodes CASSPRLGGRAEQF. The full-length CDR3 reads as CASSPRLGGRAEQFF.

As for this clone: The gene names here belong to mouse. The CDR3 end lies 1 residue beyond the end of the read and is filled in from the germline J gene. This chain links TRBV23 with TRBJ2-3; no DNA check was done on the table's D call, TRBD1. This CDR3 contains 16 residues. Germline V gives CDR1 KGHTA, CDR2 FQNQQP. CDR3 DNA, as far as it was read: TGCTCCAGCAGTCAATCGAGCGCAGTTAGTGCAGAAACGCTGTAT. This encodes CSSSQSSAVSAETLY. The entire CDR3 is CSSSQSSAVSAETLYF.

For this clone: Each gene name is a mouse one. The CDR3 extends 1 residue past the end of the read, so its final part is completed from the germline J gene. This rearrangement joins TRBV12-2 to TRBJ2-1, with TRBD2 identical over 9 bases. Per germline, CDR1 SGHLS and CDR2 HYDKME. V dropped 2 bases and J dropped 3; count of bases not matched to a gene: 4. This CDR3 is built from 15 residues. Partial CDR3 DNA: TGTGCCAGCTCTCGCCGACTGGGGGTCTATGCTGAGCAGTTC. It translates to CASSRRLGVYAEQF. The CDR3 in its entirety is CASSRRLGVYAEQFF.

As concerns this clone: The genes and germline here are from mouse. The CDR3 DNA, read in part, is TGTGCCAGCAGTCGGGGACAGGGAGGGACCGGGCAGCTCTAC. Translating it yields CASSRGQGGTGQLY. The full CDR3 sequence reads CASSRGQGGTGQLYF. The J gene is TRBJ2-2, the V gene TRBV26; TRBD1 aligns across 9 bases. Coverage ceases 1 residue before the CDR3 finishes, and the germline J gene fills in the end. This CDR3 has 15 amino acids. Germline V CDR1 and CDR2: KGHPV, FQNQEV (reference sequence). After removal of 4 bases from V and 5 bases from J, the junction contained 5 bases not matched to a gene. The full variable domain, completed using reference TRBV26 and TRBJ2-2, is NSKVIQTPRYLVKGQGQKAKMRCIPEKGHPVVFWYQQNKNNEFKFLINFQNQEVLQQIDMTEKRFSAECPSNSPCSLEIQSSEAGDSALYLCASSRGQGGTGQLYFGEGSKLTVL.